This T cell receptor (beta chain) was observed in a study of T cells after yellow fever vaccination. Whole-study results and caveats: Clonotypes found in both CD4 and CD8 compartments made up a small share. Booster samples showed a return of most primary-vaccination clones (roughly 96% CD4, over 70% CD8).

A note on this clonotype: Antigen: not known.

Deletions cut 6 bases from V and 0 bases from J, with 24 bases between. Germline CDR1 and CDR2: SNHLY and FYNNEI. The CDR3 spans 19 residues. TCRdb re-analysed the 5' RACE reads in MiXCR, keeping a single row per CDR3 protein. The sample shows roughly 350,000 distinct CDR3 sequences, about 4% of them seen only once. The specimen was PBMCs, collected 5 days after the yellow fever booster vaccination. This clonotype was obtained from a man younger than 35 who received the YFV17D yellow fever vaccine. The gene calls are TRBV2 and TRBJ1-5; D remains ambiguous. DNA of the CDR3: TGTGCCAGCAGGGGCGAAAGGTTTACAGCCACTCATAGCAATCAGCCCCAGCATTTT. This translates into CASRGERFTATHSNQPQHF.